This TCR beta chain derives from a study of shared clonotypes between healthy human individuals. When replicate PCRs were run on sorted subsets, they used around 200 ng DNA, around 33,000 T cell genomes. Only in-frame clones appear in the TCRdb table, and some are missing; sequencing was by immunoSEQ multiplex PCR. The data contain about a million clones, 60% to 85% of them singletons. Germline V gene sequence: CDR1 KGHSH, CDR2 LQKENI. This CDR3 has 16 amino acids. V was clipped by 3 bases and J by 4 bases; unmatched bases: 8. In the case of this clone: Its antigen is unidentified.

Whole-study results and caveats: Generation of non-shared clonotypes was less probable than generation of clonotypes shared by all four donors. Four donors had around 5.5% of their naive CD4 clonotypes in common.

Sequenced input: memory CD4+ T cells sorted from blood. Sample subset: CD45RA-negative fraction. This TCR derives from a man younger than 35 in good health. This sequence joins TRBV18 and TRBJ1-1, with 10 bases aligning to TRBD1. The CDR3 sequence is CASSPTGGQGGTEAFF. CDR3 bases: TGTGCCAGCTCACCGACAGGGGGCCAAGGGGGCACTGAAGCTTTCTTT.